This TCR beta chain was found in a study of CD4 and CD8 cells across lung adenocarcinoma regions. Each CDR3 protein gets one entry after TCRdb re-called the PCR reads with MiXCR. The table lists 13,000 to 15,000 distinct CDR3 sequences, about 48% of them singletons. V trimming: 1 base; J trimming: 3 bases; junction bases outside the gene matches: 11. CDR1 is SGHNT, CDR2 YENEEA, per germline. This CDR3 region has 17 residues. Localized lung adenocarcinoma, a non-small cell lung cancer, affected the donors. Sequences were obtained from CD4+ T cells from the center of a lung tumor. This clonotype originated in a male donor with lung adenocarcinoma. The CD4 and CD8 labels of this study may be unreliable. The genes are TRBV11-3 and TRBJ2-5; 7 bases align to TRBD2. CDR3 sequence: CASSLGPQRGLKETQYF. DNA of the CDR3: TGTGCCAGCAGCTTAGGCCCCCAGCGGGGATTAAAAGAGACCCAGTACTTC.